This T cell receptor (beta chain) is drawn from a study of identical twins. The study's findings and limits: Fewer insertions characterized abundant cord blood beta clonotypes, whereas memory repertoires showed none.

Of note for this clonotype: The antigen remains unidentified.

The CDR3 loop spans 15 amino acids. The germline gives CDR1 DFQATT, CDR2 SNEGSKA (reference sequence). Trimming took off 6 bases at V and 1 base at J, with 17 bases between the two ends. TCRdb re-analysed the 5' RACE reads in MiXCR, keeping a single row per CDR3 protein. The table lists hundreds of thousands of distinct CDR3 sequences, under 9% of them singletons. This sample also appeared in a second study, on yellow fever vaccine responses in identical twins.

The TCR originated in a woman under 30 in good health. This chain uses TRBV20-1 with TRBJ2-3; D might be TRBD1 or TRBD2, each matching 6 bases. Material: PBMCs. The CDR3 region is CSAHRRGQGTDTQYF. CDR3 nucleotides: TGCAGTGCGCACCGACGGGGGCAGGGCACAGATACGCAGTATTTT.